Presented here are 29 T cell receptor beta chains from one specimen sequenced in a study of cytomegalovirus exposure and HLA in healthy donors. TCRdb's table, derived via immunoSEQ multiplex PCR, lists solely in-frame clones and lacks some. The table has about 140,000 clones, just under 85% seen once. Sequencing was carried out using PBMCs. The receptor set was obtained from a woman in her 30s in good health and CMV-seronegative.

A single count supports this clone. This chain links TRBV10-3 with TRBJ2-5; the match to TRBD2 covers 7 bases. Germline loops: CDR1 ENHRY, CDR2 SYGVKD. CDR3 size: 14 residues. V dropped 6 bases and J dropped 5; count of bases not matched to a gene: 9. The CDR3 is CAISGTTKSETQYF. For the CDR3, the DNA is TGTGCCATCAGCGGGACTACCAAGTCGGAGACCCAGTACTTC.

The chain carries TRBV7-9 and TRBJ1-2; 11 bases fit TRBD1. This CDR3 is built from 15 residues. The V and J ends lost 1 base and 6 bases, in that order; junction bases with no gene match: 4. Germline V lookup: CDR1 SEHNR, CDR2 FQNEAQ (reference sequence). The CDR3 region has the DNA TGTGCCAGCAGCTTAGTAGGGACAGGGGGTCATGGCTACACCTTC. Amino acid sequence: CASSLVGTGGHGYTF.

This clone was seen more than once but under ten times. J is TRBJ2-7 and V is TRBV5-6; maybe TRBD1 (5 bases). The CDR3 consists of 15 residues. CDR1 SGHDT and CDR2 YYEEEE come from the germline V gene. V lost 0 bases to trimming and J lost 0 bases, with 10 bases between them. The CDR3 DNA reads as TGTGCCAGCAGCTTGGAAGGGGTTAGCTCCTACGAGCAGTACTTC. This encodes CASSLEGVSSYEQYF.

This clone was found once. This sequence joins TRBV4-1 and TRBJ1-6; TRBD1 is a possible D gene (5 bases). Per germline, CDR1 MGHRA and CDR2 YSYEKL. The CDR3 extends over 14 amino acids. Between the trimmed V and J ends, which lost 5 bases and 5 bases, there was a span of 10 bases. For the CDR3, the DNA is TGCGCCAGCAGCTTCAGGGCTGATAATTCACCCCTCCACTTT. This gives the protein CASSFRADNSPLHF.

CDR3 sequence: CASSSIRTGANTEAFF. The CDR3 DNA sequence: TGTGCCAGCAGCTCAATACGGACAGGGGCGAACACTGAAGCTTTCTTT. V and J are TRBV7-9 and TRBJ1-1; 9 bases map to TRBD1. The CDR3 extends over 16 amino acids. Unmatched junction bases numbered 7, after V lost 4 bases and J lost 1 base. In germline, CDR1 is SEHNR, CDR2 FQNEAQ (reference sequence).

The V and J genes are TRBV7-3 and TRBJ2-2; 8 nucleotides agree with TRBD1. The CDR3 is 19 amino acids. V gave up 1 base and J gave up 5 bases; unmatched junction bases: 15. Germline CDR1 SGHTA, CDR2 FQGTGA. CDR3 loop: CASSLRNRFGTGGTGELFF. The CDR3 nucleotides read TGTGCCAGCAGCTTAAGGAATCGTTTCGGGACAGGAGGGACCGGGGAGCTGTTTTTT.

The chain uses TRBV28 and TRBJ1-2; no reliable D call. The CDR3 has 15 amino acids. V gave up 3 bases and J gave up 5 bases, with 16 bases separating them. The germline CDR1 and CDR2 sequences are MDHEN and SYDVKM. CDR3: CASSFGGVKLYGYTF. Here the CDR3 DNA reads TGTGCCAGCAGTTTCGGAGGCGTTAAACTTTATGGCTACACCTTC.

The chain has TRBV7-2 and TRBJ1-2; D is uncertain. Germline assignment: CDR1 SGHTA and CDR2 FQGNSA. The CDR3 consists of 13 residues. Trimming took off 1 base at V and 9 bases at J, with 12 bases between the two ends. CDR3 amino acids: CASSLDQMWRYTF. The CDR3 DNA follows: TGTGCCAGCAGCTTAGACCAGATGTGGCGCTACACCTTC.

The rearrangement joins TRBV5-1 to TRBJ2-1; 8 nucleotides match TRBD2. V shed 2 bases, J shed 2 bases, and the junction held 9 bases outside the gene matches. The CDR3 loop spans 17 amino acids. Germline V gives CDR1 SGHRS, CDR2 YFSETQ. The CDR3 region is CASSLGWAGGPYNEQFF. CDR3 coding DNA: TGCGCCAGCAGCTTAGGGTGGGCGGGGGGTCCCTACAATGAGCAGTTCTTC.

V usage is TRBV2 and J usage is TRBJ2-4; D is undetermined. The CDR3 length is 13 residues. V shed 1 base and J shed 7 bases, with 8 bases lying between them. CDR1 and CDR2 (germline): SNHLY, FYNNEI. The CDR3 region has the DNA TGTGCCAGCAGTGAAGGCACGAGGAACATTCAGTACTTC. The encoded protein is CASSEGTRNIQYF.

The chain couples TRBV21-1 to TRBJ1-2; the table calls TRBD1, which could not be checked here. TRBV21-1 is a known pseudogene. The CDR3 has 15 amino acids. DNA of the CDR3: TGTGCCAGCATATCGCAAAAAGGACAGGGACGGGGCTACACCTTC. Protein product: CASISQKGQGRGYTF.

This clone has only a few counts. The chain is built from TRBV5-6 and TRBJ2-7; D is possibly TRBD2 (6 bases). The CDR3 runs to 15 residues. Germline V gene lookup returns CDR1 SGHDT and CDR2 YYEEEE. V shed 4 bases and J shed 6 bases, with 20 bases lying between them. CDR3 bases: TGTGCCAGCAGCCCATTCAGCGGGCGAACGTCCGAGCAGTACTTC. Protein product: CASSPFSGRTSEQYF.

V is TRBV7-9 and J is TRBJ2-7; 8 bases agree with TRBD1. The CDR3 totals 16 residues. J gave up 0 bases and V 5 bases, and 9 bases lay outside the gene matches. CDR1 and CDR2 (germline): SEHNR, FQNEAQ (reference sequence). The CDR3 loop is CASSPGTGMGSYEQYF. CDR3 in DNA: TGTGCCAGCAGCCCCGGGACAGGAATGGGCTCCTACGAGCAGTACTTC.

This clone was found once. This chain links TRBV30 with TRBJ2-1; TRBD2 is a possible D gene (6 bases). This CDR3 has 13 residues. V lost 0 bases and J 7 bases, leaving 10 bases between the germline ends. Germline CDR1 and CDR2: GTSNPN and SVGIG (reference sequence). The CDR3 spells CAWSVIRGNEQFF. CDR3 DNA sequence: TGTGCCTGGAGTGTTATTCGGGGGAATGAGCAGTTCTTC.

The CDR3 DNA reads TGCGCCAGCAGCCACCGATTACCGGGACAGGGGATAACCGGGGAGCTGTTTTTT. This sequence encodes CASSHRLPGQGITGELFF. J is TRBJ2-2 and V is TRBV4-3, with 10 bases lining up with TRBD1. Germline lookup yields CDR1 LGHNA and CDR2 YSLEER. Trimming at V came to 3 bases and at J to 5 bases, leaving 12 bases not matched to a gene. The CDR3 runs to 18 residues.

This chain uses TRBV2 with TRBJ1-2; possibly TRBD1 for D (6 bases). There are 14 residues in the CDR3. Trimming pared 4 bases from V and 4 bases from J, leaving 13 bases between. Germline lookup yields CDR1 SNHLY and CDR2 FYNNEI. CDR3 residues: CASSARQVSYGYTF. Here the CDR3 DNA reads TGTGCCAGCAGTGCCAGACAGGTCTCCTATGGCTACACCTTC.

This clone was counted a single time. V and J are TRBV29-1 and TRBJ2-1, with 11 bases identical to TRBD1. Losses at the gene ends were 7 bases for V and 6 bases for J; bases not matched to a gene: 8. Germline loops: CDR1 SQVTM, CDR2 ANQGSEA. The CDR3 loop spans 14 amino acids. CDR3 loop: CSGSTGTGGNEQFF. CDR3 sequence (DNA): TGCAGCGGCTCTACCGGGACAGGGGGCAATGAGCAGTTCTTC.

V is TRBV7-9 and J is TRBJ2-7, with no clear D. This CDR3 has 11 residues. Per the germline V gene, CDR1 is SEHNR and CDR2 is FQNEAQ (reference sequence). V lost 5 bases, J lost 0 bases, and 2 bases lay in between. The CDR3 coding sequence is TGTGCCAGCAGCCTCTCCTACGAGCAGTACTTC. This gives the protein CASSLSYEQYF.

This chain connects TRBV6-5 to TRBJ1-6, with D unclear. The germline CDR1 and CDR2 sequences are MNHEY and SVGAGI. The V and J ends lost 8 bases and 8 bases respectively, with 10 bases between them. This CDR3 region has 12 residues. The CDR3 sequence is CASGQIYSPLHF. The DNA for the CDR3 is TGTGCCAGCGGGCAGATATATTCACCCCTCCACTTT.

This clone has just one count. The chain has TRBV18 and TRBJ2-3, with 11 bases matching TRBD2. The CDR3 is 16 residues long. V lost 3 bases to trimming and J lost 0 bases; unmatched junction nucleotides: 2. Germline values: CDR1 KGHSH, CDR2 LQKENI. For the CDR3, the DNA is TGTGCCAGCTCACCCAGGACTAGCGGGAGCACAGATACGCAGTATTTT. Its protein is CASSPRTSGSTDTQYF.

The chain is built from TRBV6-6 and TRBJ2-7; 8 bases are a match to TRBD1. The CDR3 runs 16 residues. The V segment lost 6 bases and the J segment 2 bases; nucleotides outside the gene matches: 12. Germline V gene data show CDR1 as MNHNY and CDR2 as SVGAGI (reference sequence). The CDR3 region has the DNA TGTGCCAGCAGCAACAGGGGGTCAGGGCTCCCCTACGAGCAGTACTTC. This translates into CASSNRGSGLPYEQYF.

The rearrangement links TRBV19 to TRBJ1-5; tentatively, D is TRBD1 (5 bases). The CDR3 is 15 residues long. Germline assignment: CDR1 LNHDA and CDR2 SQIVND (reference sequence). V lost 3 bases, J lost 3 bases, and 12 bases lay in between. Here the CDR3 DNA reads TGTGCCAGTAGTATGATGTCGACAGTCAATCAGCCCCAGCATTTT. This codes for CASSMMSTVNQPQHF.

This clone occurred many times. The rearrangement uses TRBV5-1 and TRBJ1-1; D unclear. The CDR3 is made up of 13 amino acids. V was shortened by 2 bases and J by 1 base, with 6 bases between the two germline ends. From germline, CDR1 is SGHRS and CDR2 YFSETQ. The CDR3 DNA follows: TGCGCCAGCAGCTTCTCCTCGAACACTGAAGCTTTCTTT. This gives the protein CASSFSSNTEAFF.

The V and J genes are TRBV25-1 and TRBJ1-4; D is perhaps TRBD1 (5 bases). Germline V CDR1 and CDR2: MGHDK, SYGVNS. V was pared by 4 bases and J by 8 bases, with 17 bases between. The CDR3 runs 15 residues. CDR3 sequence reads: CASSVGGKAGEKLFF. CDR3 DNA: TGTGCCAGCAGTGTTGGGGGGAAGGCAGGGGAAAAACTGTTTTTT.

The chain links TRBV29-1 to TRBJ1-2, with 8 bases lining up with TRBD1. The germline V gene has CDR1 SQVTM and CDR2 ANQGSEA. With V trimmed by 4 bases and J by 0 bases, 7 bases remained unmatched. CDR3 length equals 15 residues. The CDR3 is CSVARRQGTNYGYTF. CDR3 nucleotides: TGCAGCGTTGCTCGGAGACAGGGGACTAACTATGGCTACACCTTC.

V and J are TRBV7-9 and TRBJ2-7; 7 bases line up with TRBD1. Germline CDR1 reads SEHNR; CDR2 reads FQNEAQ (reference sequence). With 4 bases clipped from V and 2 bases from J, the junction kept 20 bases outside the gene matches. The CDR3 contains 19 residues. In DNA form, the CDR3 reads TGTGCCAGCAGCTACCGGGACAGAAGAGGGGTCGGCTTAACCTACGAGCAGTACTTC. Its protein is CASSYRDRRGVGLTYEQYF.

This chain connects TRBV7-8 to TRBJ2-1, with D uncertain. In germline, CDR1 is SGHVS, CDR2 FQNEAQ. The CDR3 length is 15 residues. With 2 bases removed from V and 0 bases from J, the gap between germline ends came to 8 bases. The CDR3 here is CASSLMLVSYNEQFF. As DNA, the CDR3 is TGTGCCAGCAGCTTAATGCTAGTCTCCTACAATGAGCAGTTCTTC.

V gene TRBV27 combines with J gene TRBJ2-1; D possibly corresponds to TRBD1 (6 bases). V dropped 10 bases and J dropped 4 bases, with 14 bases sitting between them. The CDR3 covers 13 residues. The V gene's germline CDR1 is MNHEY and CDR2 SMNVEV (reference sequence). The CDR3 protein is CATNNREYNEQFF. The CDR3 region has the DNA TGTGCCACCAACAACAGGGAATACAATGAGCAGTTCTTC.

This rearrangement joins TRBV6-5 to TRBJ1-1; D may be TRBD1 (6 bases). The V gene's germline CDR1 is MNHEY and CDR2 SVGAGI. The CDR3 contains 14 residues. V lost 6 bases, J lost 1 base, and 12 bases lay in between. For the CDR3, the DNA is TGTGCCAGCAGACTACAGGGCGGGAACACTGAAGCTTTCTTT. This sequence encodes CASRLQGGNTEAFF.